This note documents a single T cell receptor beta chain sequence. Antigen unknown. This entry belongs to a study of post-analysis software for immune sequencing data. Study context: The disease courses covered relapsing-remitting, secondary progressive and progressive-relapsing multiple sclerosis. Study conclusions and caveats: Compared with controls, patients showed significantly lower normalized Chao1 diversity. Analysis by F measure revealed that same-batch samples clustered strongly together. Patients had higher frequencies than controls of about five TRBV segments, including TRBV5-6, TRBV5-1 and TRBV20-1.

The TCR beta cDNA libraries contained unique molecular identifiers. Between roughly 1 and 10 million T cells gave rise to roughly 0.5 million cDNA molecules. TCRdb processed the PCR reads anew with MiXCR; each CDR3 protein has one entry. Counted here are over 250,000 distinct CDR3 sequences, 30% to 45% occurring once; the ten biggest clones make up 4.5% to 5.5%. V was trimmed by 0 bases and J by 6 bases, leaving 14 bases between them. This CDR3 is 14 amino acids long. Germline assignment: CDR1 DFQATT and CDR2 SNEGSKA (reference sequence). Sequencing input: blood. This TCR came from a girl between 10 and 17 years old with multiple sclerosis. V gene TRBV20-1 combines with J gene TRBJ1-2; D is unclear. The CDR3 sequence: CSARDQIERDGYTF. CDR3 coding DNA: TGCAGTGCTAGAGATCAGATAGAAAGGGATGGCTACACCTTC.